The entry that follows covers one T cell receptor beta chain sequence. Antigen specificity is unknown. The entry originates in a study of metastatic and nonmetastatic thyroid tumors. Overall study context: Thyroid patients, malignant and benign, had repertoires compared across blood and tumor or nodule tissue.

Thyroid surgery had not been preceded by any treatment in any patient. The study's findings and limits: Across blood and tumor, TCR beta diversity in malignant thyroid tumors was reportedly significantly higher than in benign nodules.

MiXCR reprocessed the PCR reads for TCRdb. This repertoire shows 10,000 or so clones, around 30% found once; its top ten account for about a sixth. This CDR3 is 16 amino acids long. Trimming took 4 bases from V and 0 from J, leaving 16 bases between them. Germline V CDR1 and CDR2: LGHDT, YNNKEL (reference sequence). Sequencing was done on a sample of tumor tissue. The source is a female donor with papillary thyroid cancer or a benign thyroid nodule (not recorded which). Some clones in this sample may be carry-over from other donors' samples. This chain links TRBV3-1 with TRBJ2-7; D is perhaps TRBD1 (6 bases). CDR3 region: CASSPDRITSSYEQYF. CDR3 in DNA: TGTGCCAGCAGCCCGGACAGAATAACAAGCTCCTACGAGCAGTACTTC.